The source of this TCR beta chain is a study of blood T cell repertoires in COVID-19. At the level of the study: Collection of acute and convalescent COVID-19 samples took place in the United States, Italy and Spain. In each case, the material was cDNA or gDNA derived from T cells, B-cell-depleted T cells, or PBMCs.

Cohort assignment relied on participant-reported clinical history. Germline-derived CDR1 and CDR2 are ENHRY and SYGVKD. The CDR3 has 15 amino acids. V trimming: 10 bases; J trimming: 1 base; junction bases outside the gene matches: 12. In the authors' methods: Estimated nucleated cell counts came from reference gene primer amplification. The repertoire was sequenced with immunoSEQ multiplex PCR; TCRdb's copy has only in-frame clones and lacks some. That table supplies the V and J calls and clone size; D and trimming were determined from the DNA. The sample holds fewer than 350,000 clones; roughly 86% are singletons and the top ten take 1%.

The sample taken for sequencing was PBMCs or T cells enriched from blood (not recorded which). The J gene is TRBJ1-1, the V gene TRBV10-3; TRBD1 agrees at 7 bases. The sequence came from a woman between 25 and 40 years old who had recovered from COVID-19. The CDR3 bases are TGTGCCACCACGACCAGGACAGGAGAGAACACTGAAGCTTTCTTT. Translated, it gives CATTTRTGENTEAFF.